A selection of T cell receptor beta chains follows, all from one sample in a study of OX40 agonist ivuxolimab in advanced cancers. Using immunoSEQ multiplex PCR, the repertoire was profiled, and TCRdb retains in-frame clones only, with some absent. The table shows some 50,000 clones, with roughly 91% occurring only once. The source material was CD4+ or CD8+ T cells sorted from blood, sampled in a trial of the OX40 agonist ivuxolimab. All receptors derive from an adult with an advanced solid tumor such as melanoma, head and neck, liver or kidney cancer. Each CDR3 is given with its conserved first and last residue. The D gene is left open where the match is weak. A clone size is listed for some rows: how often the clone was seen (once, few, many), or a class if it is expanded.

J: TRBJ1-2
D: TRBD1
size: .
V: TRBV2
DNA: TGTGCCAGCAGTTATACACAGGGGGCTGTCGAGGGCTACACCTTC
CDR3: CASSYTQGAVEGYTF

J: TRBJ2-5
D: TRBD1
size: .
V: TRBV28
DNA: TGTGCCAGCAGTTTAGGGACAGGGGGGGAGACCCAGTACTTC
CDR3: CASSLGTGGETQYF

J: TRBJ2-7
D: TRBD2
size: .
V: TRBV7-2
DNA: TGTGCCAGCAGCTTATTGAGCGGGGGGTCTTACGAGCAGTACTTC
CDR3: CASSLLSGGSYEQYF

J: TRBJ2-2
D: TRBD1
size: .
V: TRBV30
DNA: TGTGCCTGGAGTCCGGGACAGGCGAACACCGGGGAGCTGTTTTTT
CDR3: CAWSPGQANTGELFF

J: TRBJ2-3
D: .
size: .
V: TRBV6-5
DNA: TGTGCCAGCAGTTACTCGATTTGGGTAACAGATACGCAGTATTTT
CDR3: CASSYSIWVTDTQYF

J: TRBJ2-3
D: .
size: .
V: TRBV25-1
DNA: TGTGCCAGCAGTGAAAAGGGTTCATACACAGATACGCAGTATTTT
CDR3: CASSEKGSYTDTQYF

J: TRBJ1-3
D: .
size: .
V: TRBV7-9
DNA: TGTGCCAGCAGCCAAGCCGCGTGGACACAAATCTCTGGAAACACCATATATTTT
CDR3: CASSQAAWTQISGNTIYF

J: TRBJ2-7
D: .
size: once
V: TRBV5-6
DNA: TGTGCCAGCAGCGCCGTCTTTGGCGCCAGCTACGAGCAGTACTTC
CDR3: CASSAVFGASYEQYF

J: TRBJ2-7
D: .
size: .
V: TRBV5-1
DNA: TGCGCCAGCAGCTTGGCCACGTCCTCCTACGAGCAGTACTTC
CDR3: CASSLATSSYEQYF

J: TRBJ2-3
D: .
size: .
V: TRBV9
DNA: TGTGCCAGCAGCGTTACAGGGTTGCCGGCAGATACGCAGTATTTT
CDR3: CASSVTGLPADTQYF

J: TRBJ2-7
D: TRBD2
size: once
V: TRBV27
DNA: TGTGCCAGCTCGAGCGGGAATTCGCTCTACGAGCAGTACTTC
CDR3: CASSSGNSLYEQYF

J: TRBJ2-1
D: .
size: .
V: TRBV5-6
DNA: TGTGCCAGCAGCTTTAACAGGGATGAGCAGTTCTTC
CDR3: CASSFNRDEQFF

J: TRBJ2-5
D: .
size: .
V: TRBV10-1
DNA: TGCGCCAGCAGTGAGTCGGGTCAAGAGACCCAGTACTTC
CDR3: CASSESGQETQYF

J: TRBJ1-5
D: TRBD1
size: .
V: TRBV6-1
DNA: TGTGCCAGCTTACTCACAGGGGGCAGTCAGCCCCAGCATTTT
CDR3: CASLLTGGSQPQHF

J: TRBJ1-1
D: .
size: .
V: TRBV28
DNA: TGTGCCAGCAGTTTCTTTCGCTCGGGGAACACTGAAGCTTTCTTT
CDR3: CASSFFRSGNTEAFF

J: TRBJ1-2
D: TRBD1
size: .
V: TRBV7-9
DNA: TGTGCCAGCAGCTTAGGGACAGGGGAAGGCTACACCTTC
CDR3: CASSLGTGEGYTF

J: TRBJ2-1
D: .
size: .
V: TRBV10-3
DNA: TGTGCGGCGGGCGTTAATGAGCAGTTCTTC
CDR3: CAAGVNEQFF

J: TRBJ2-7
D: .
size: .
V: TRBV6-5
DNA: TGTGCCAGCAGTTACTCCATCCGGGCAGCCTACGAGCAGTACTTC
CDR3: CASSYSIRAAYEQYF

J: TRBJ1-1
D: .
size: .
V: TRBV28
DNA: TGTGCCAGCAGATTAAGACAGCGTGAAGCTTTCTTT
CDR3: CASRLRQREAFF

J: TRBJ2-1
D: TRBD1
size: .
V: TRBV11-3
DNA: TGTGCCAGCAGCCCGCACTTGACAGGGGTGGCGGATGAGCAGTTCTTC
CDR3: CASSPHLTGVADEQFF

J: TRBJ2-1
D: .
size: .
V: TRBV28
DNA: TGTGCCAGCAGTTTACCGGATGACGCTTACAATGAGCAGTTCTTC
CDR3: CASSLPDDAYNEQFF

J: TRBJ2-7
D: TRBD1
size: .
V: TRBV19
DNA: TGTGCCAGTAGTTATGGCGGGCGGGCAGGGGGTATCGACGAGCAGTACTTC
CDR3: CASSYGGRAGGIDEQYF

J: TRBJ2-5
D: .
size: .
V: TRBV7-7
DNA: TGTGCCAGCAGCTTATGGCCGAAAGAGACCCAGTACTTC
CDR3: CASSLWPKETQYF

J: TRBJ2-2
D: .
size: .
V: TRBV9
DNA: TGTGCCAGCAGCTCTGGGCAGGTCGGGGAGCTGTTTTTT
CDR3: CASSSGQVGELFF

J: TRBJ2-4
D: .
size: .
V: TRBV2
DNA: TGTGCCAGCAGCGGAAGGGGAAACATTCAGTACTTC
CDR3: CASSGRGNIQYF

J: TRBJ2-1
D: TRBD2
size: .
V: TRBV27
DNA: TGTGCCAGCAGTTTAATACTAGCGGGCTACAATGAGCAGTTCTTC
CDR3: CASSLILAGYNEQFF

J: TRBJ2-5
D: .
size: .
V: TRBV28
DNA: TGTGCCAGCAGTTTACCCCTTAGCGTGGAGACCCAGTACTTC
CDR3: CASSLPLSVETQYF

J: TRBJ1-1
D: .
size: .
V: TRBV28
DNA: TGTGCCAGCAGCCAGTCCGGAAAATACACTGAAGCTTTCTTT
CDR3: CASSQSGKYTEAFF

J: TRBJ2-5
D: .
size: .
V: TRBV5-1
DNA: TGCGCCAGCAGCTTGGAAGTACCTTCGGGGGTTCAGGAGACCCAGTACTTC
CDR3: CASSLEVPSGVQETQYF

J: TRBJ2-1
D: .
size: .
V: TRBV11-3
DNA: TGTGCCAGCAGCCACGGGGGACAGTACTACAATGAGCAGTTCTTC
CDR3: CASSHGGQYYNEQFF

J: TRBJ2-7
D: TRBD2
size: .
V: TRBV28
DNA: TGTGCCAGCAGTCTACCGGGACTAGCGGGAGAAGTATCCTACGAGCAGTACTTC
CDR3: CASSLPGLAGEVSYEQYF

J: TRBJ2-5
D: TRBD2
size: .
V: TRBV6-6
DNA: TGTGCCAGCGAGGGAACCCTAGCGGGAGTGCGAGAGACCCAGTACTTC
CDR3: CASEGTLAGVRETQYF

J: TRBJ1-2
D: TRBD1
size: .
V: TRBV28
DNA: TGTGCCAGCAGTTCGGGACAGGCGAGACCAAACTATGGCTACACCTTC
CDR3: CASSSGQARPNYGYTF

J: TRBJ1-2
D: TRBD1
size: .
V: TRBV6-4
DNA: TGTGCCAGCAGTTACATTGGACAGGGAGGAGATGGCTACACCTTC
CDR3: CASSYIGQGGDGYTF

J: TRBJ2-3
D: .
size: .
V: TRBV5-1
DNA: TGCGCCAGCAGCTTGGGGCGGGCAGATACGCAGTATTTT
CDR3: CASSLGRADTQYF

J: TRBJ2-5
D: .
size: .
V: TRBV5-4
DNA: TGTGCCAGCAGCTTGGTGGCAGGGGAAGAGACCCAGTACTTC
CDR3: CASSLVAGEETQYF

J: TRBJ2-3
D: .
size: .
V: TRBV25-1
DNA: TGTGCCAGCAGTGACCAGACAGGACCTAGCACAGATACGCAGTATTTT
CDR3: CASSDQTGPSTDTQYF

J: TRBJ2-7
D: .
size: .
V: TRBV15
DNA: TGTGCCACCGGGGAACCTTCCAGCGGTCCCTTCTACGAGCAGTACTTC
CDR3: CATGEPSSGPFYEQYF

J: TRBJ2-3
D: .
size: .
V: TRBV6-5
DNA: TGTGCCAGCAGTTTAGCGCTACGCACAGATACGCAGTATTTT
CDR3: CASSLALRTDTQYF

J: TRBJ2-7
D: .
size: once
V: TRBV2
DNA: TGTGCCAGCAGTCAGGGAGGCGAGCAGTACTTC
CDR3: CASSQGGEQYF

J: TRBJ1-1
D: .
size: .
V: TRBV5-4
DNA: TGTGCCAGCAGCTTGGAATTGGGCAGGGGCCCCATGAACACTGAAGCTTTCTTT
CDR3: CASSLELGRGPMNTEAFF

J: TRBJ1-1
D: TRBD1
size: .
V: TRBV7-9
DNA: TGTGCCAGCAGCTTAGGACAGGGGATGAACACTGAAGCTTTCTTT
CDR3: CASSLGQGMNTEAFF

J: TRBJ2-7
D: TRBD1
size: .
V: TRBV19
DNA: TGTGCCAGTAGTATAGACTTGACAGGGTACTACGAGCAGTACTTC
CDR3: CASSIDLTGYYEQYF

J: TRBJ1-1
D: .
size: few
V: TRBV30
DNA: TGTGCCTGGAGTGCCGTCGGGGGGGTCACTGAAGCTTTCTTT
CDR3: CAWSAVGGVTEAFF

J: TRBJ2-1
D: TRBD2
size: .
V: TRBV30
DNA: TGTGCCTGGAAAGACGGGCTAGCGGGGGAGACAGGTGTAAATGAGCAGTTCTTC
CDR3: CAWKDGLAGETGVNEQFF

J: TRBJ2-1
D: .
size: .
V: TRBV25-1
DNA: TGTGCCAGCAGCCCGACAGTACGGACCTACAATGAGCAGTTCTTC
CDR3: CASSPTVRTYNEQFF

J: TRBJ2-7
D: .
size: .
V: TRBV29-1
DNA: TGCAGCGTTGAGCGGGACAGCTCCTACGAGCAGTACTTC
CDR3: CSVERDSSYEQYF